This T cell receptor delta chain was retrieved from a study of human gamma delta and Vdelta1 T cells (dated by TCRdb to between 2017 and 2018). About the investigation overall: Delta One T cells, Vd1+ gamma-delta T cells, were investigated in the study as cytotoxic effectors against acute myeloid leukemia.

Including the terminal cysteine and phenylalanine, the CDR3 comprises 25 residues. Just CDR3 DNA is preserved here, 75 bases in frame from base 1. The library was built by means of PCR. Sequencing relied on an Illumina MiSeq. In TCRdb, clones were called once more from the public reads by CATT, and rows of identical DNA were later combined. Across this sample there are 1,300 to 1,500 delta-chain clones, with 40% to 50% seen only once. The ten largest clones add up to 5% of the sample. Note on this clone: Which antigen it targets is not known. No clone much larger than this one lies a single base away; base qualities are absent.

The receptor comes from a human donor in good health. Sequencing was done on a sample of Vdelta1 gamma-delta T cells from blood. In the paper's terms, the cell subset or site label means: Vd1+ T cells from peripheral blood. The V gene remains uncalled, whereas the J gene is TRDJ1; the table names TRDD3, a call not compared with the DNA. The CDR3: CSGEFFPFPSTTREGIPPYTDKLIF. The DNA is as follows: TGCTCTGGGGAATTTTTCCCTTTCCCTTCGACCACACGGGAGGGGATCCCGCCGTACACCGATAAACTCATCTTT.